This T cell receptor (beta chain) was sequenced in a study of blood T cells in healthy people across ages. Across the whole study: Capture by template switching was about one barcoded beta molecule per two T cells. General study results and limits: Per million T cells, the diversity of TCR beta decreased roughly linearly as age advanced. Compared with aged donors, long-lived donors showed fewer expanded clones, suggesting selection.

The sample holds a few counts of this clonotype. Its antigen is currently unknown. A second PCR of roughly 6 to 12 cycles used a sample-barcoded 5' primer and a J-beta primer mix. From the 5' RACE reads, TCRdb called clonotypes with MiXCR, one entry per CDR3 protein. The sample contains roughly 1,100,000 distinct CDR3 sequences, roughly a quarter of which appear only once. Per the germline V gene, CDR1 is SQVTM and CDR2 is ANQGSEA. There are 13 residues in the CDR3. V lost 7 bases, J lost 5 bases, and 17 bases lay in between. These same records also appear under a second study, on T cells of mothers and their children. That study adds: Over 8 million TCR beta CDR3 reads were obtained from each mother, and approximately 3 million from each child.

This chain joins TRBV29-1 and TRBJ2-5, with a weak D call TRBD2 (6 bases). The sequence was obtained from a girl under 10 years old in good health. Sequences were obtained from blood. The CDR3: CSGQLEGWETQYF. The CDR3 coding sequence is TGCAGCGGGCAGCTGGAGGGTTGGGAGACCCAGTACTTC.